These 26 T cell receptor beta chains were sequenced from one sample in a study of regulatory T cells in long-lasting Graves disease (dated by TCRdb to about 2021). Library generation was performed with multiplex PCR. TCRdb names Illumina HiSeq 4000 as the instrument used. To build TCR beta libraries, CDR3 regions were amplified by Arm-PCR using iRepertoire HTBI primers. TCRdb reprocessed the public reads (quality trimming at Q25 with fastp, clone calling with MiXCR) and kept in-frame beta chains. When rows share a CDR3 protein, they turn into one entry using the most common DNA and genes. Within this sample are around 500,000 distinct CDR3 sequences, with approximately 15% of them counted one time only. The ten largest clones represent roughly a tenth of the sample. What the time point label conveys for this sample: newly diagnosed GD, antithyroid drugs for less than 3 months. For both TCR sequencing and RNA sequencing, RNA was extracted from PBMCs using TRIzol.

These same data were also listed under a study on T cells in Graves' hyperthyroidism and ophthalmopathy.

Sequencing used peripheral blood mononuclear cells (PBMCs), obtained at new diagnosis, from a patient treated with antithyroid drugs. The origin of the receptors is a man aged 25-45 years with Graves disease. Donor details come from another sample of the same person, matched by shared clones.

This clonotype was detected ten times or more. Its ends do not fully match the called genes, so a read error is possible. This rearrangement joins TRBV6-1 to TRBJ2-1, with TRBD2 matching 9 bases. This CDR3 comprises 15 residues. Germline V lookup: CDR1 MNHNS, CDR2 SASEGT. The CDR3 region has the DNA TGTGCCAGCAGTACCCTAGCGGGGACCTACAATGAACAGTTCTTC. This codes for CASSTLAGTYNEQFF.

This clonotype was recorded many times. The chain has TRBV5-1 and TRBJ2-1, with D maybe TRBD2 (6 bases). Trimming stripped 6 bases from V and 8 bases from J, with 24 bases between. The germline V gene has CDR1 SGHRS and CDR2 YFSETQ. This CDR3 is built from 16 residues. DNA for the CDR3: TGCGCCAGCAACTCTGCGGGGCCAGCCGAATTCCATGAGCAGTTCTTC. Protein: CASNSAGPAEFHEQFF.

This clonotype was counted a few times. The chain joins TRBV20-1 to TRBJ2-1; D not resolved. This CDR3 has 13 residues. Trimming removed 0 bases from V and 4 bases from J, with 7 bases in between. Germline CDR1 and CDR2: DFQATT and SNEGSKA (reference sequence). In DNA form, the CDR3 reads TGCAGTGCTAGAGATCCCAAGTACAATGAGCAGTTCTTC. The encoded protein is CSARDPKYNEQFF.

The J gene is TRBJ1-5, the V gene TRBV2; D is perhaps TRBD1 (6 bases). Germline V gives CDR1 SNHLY, CDR2 FYNNEI. V shed 7 bases and J shed 7 bases, with 17 bases lying between them. The CDR3 is made up of 14 amino acids. CDR3 nucleotide sequence: TGTGCCAGCAACGGAGATACAGGGTTACAGCCCCAGCATTTT. Translation gives CASNGDTGLQPQHF.

The chain carries TRBV5-8 and TRBJ2-1, with D possibly called TRBD1 or TRBD2 (5 bases each). Germline-derived CDR1 and CDR2 are SGHTS and YDEGEE. CDR3 size: 15 residues. The V gene lost 6 bases and the J gene lost 3 bases, with 16 bases spanning the gap. The CDR3 DNA sequence: TGTGCCAGCACCCTGGGGACGTCAAACTACAATGAGCAGTTCTTC. It translates to CASTLGTSNYNEQFF.

The chain is built from TRBV7-2 and TRBJ2-7; D perhaps matches TRBD2 (5 bases). The V end was cut by 0 bases, the J end by 9 bases, with 12 bases between. The CDR3 runs 13 residues. The germline CDR1 and CDR2 sequences are SGHTA and FQGNSA. The CDR3: CASSLAASPGQYF. The CDR3 DNA follows: TGTGCCAGCAGCTTAGCCGCTAGCCCCGGGCAGTACTTC.

To note about this clonotype: A much bigger clone sits one base away, suggesting this may be a read error. V is TRBV7-3 and J is TRBJ2-7, with 9 bases lining up with TRBD2. Per the germline V gene, CDR1 is SGHTA and CDR2 is FQGTGA. The trim removed 2 bases at V and 2 bases at J, leaving 7 bases unmatched. The CDR3 has 16 amino acids. CDR3 bases: TGTGCCAGCAGCTTAGAATCGGCTAGCGGGGCCTACGAGCAGTACTTC. This translates into CASSLESASGAYEQYF.

A note on this clonotype: Only one base separates this from a far larger clonotype, so it likely reflects a read error. The rearrangement joins TRBV7-9 to TRBJ1-1; possibly TRBD1 for D (6 bases). The V gene lost 6 bases and the J gene lost 7 bases, with 15 bases spanning the gap. In germline, CDR1 is SEHNR, CDR2 FQNEAQ (reference sequence). The CDR3 sequence is 13 residues long. CDR3 sequence: CASSPQGSDEAFF. Here the CDR3 DNA reads TGTGCCAGCAGTCCACAGGGATCCGATGAAGCTTTCTTT.

This clonotype has ten or more counts. The J gene is TRBJ2-3, the V gene TRBV28; D gene unclear. Looked up from germline, CDR1 is MDHEN and CDR2 is SYDVKM. The germline V and J ends were trimmed by 5 bases and 5 bases, with 23 bases remaining between them. The CDR3 loop spans 17 amino acids. The CDR3 loop is CASSPGSDLFPGDTQYF. The CDR3 DNA reads as TGTGCCAGCAGTCCCGGTTCAGACCTTTTCCCTGGAGATACGCAGTATTTT.

The chain joins TRBV30 to TRBJ1-3, with D hard to call. V lost 4 bases and J lost 0, with 7 bases in between. The germline gives CDR1 GTSNPN, CDR2 SVGIG (reference sequence). The length of the CDR3 is 13 residues. This CDR3 reads CAWTEHSGNTIYF. The CDR3 bases are TGTGCCTGGACCGAGCACTCTGGAAACACCATATATTTT.

The CDR3 here is CASSPRAGFYEQYF. CDR3 bases: TGTGCCAGCAGTCCCCGGGCGGGTTTCTACGAGCAGTACTTC. The chain joins TRBV25-1 to TRBJ2-7, with a weak D call TRBD2 (5 bases). V was shortened by 5 bases and J by 3 bases, with 14 bases between the two germline ends. Germline V lookup: CDR1 MGHDK, CDR2 SYGVNS. The CDR3 has 14 amino acids.

This clonotype came up many times. The rearrangement joins TRBV3-1 to TRBJ2-7; TRBD2 matches 10 bases. This CDR3 spans 15 amino acids. Germline CDR1 LGHDT, CDR2 YNNKEL (reference sequence). V gave up 3 bases and J gave up 5 bases; unmatched junction bases: 7. Here the CDR3 DNA reads TGTGCCAGCAGCCATAACCTAGCGGGAGATCACGAGCAGTACTTC. Translating it yields CASSHNLAGDHEQYF.

This chain joins TRBV6-2 or TRBV6-3 and TRBJ1-3, with D possibly matching TRBD1 (5 bases). CDR1 is MNHEY and CDR2 is SVGEGT in the germline V gene. The germline V and J ends were trimmed by 4 bases and 5 bases, with 9 bases remaining between them. The CDR3 spans 13 residues. The CDR3 DNA sequence: TGTGCCAGCAGTTGGGACGGACGAAACACCATATATTTT. This encodes CASSWDGRNTIYF.

This clonotype occurred many times. The V call is TRBV6-2 or TRBV6-3, the J call TRBJ2-1, with TRBD2 matching 8 bases. Germline trimming cut 6 bases from V and 5 bases from J; bases unmatched to any gene: 15. Germline CDR1 is MNHEY and CDR2 is SVGEGT. This CDR3 region has 17 residues. CDR3 residues: CASRPRGGLGLNNEQFF. CDR3 nucleotide sequence: TGTGCCAGCAGACCCAGAGGGGGACTAGGTCTAAACAATGAGCAGTTCTTC.

The chain is built from TRBV9 and TRBJ2-7; no clear D gene. In germline, CDR1 is SGDLS, CDR2 YYNGEE. The CDR3 has 17 amino acids. V lost 0 bases, J lost 5 bases, and 21 bases lay in between. Written as DNA, the CDR3 is TGTGCCAGCAGCGTAGGATATACGGCACTCGGAAAGGACGAGCAGTACTTC. This encodes CASSVGYTALGKDEQYF. The complete variable domain, with remaining parts taken from reference TRBV9 and TRBJ2-7, reads DSGVTQTPKHLITATGQRVTLRCSPRSGDLSVYWYQQSLDQGLQFLIQYYNGEERAKGNILERFSAQQFPDLHSELNLSSLELGDSALYFCASSVGYTALGKDEQYFGPGTRLTVT.

V and J are TRBV4-1 and TRBJ1-1; D gene ambiguous. This CDR3 spans 17 amino acids. In germline, CDR1 is MGHRA, CDR2 YSYEKL. V lost 1 base and J 0 bases, leaving 15 bases between the germline ends. The CDR3 loop reads CASSQVKLYRMNTEAFF. The CDR3, as DNA: TGCGCCAGCAGCCAAGTCAAACTGTACCGGATGAACACTGAAGCTTTCTTT.

As DNA, the CDR3 is TGTGCCAGTAGTATGGGGCAGATCAATCAGCCCCAGCATTTT. Encoded protein: CASSMGQINQPQHF. This chain uses TRBV19 with TRBJ1-5; D is possibly TRBD1 (5 bases). V was shortened by 3 bases and J by 3 bases, with 9 bases between the two germline ends. CDR1 LNHDA and CDR2 SQIVND come from the germline V gene (reference sequence). This CDR3 contains 14 residues. The full variable domain, rest sourced from reference TRBV19 and TRBJ1-5, is DGGITQSPKYLFRKEGQNVTLSCEQNLNHDAMYWYRQDPGQGLRLIYYSQIVNDFQKGDIAEGYSVSREKKESFPLTVTSAQKNPTAFYLCASSMGQINQPQHFGDGTRLSIL.

This clonotype has ten or more counts. CDR3 loop: CASSYVSGQNNEQFF. The CDR3 nucleotides are TGTGCCAGCAGTTACGTTAGCGGGCAAAACAATGAGCAGTTCTTC. This rearrangement joins TRBV12-3 or TRBV12-4 to TRBJ2-1; TRBD2 agrees at 7 bases. CDR3 length: 15 residues. V trimming: 4 bases; J trimming: 5 bases; junction bases outside the gene matches: 8.

Only a few counts were recorded for this clonotype. The rearrangement links TRBV19 to TRBJ1-1; D unclear. V dropped 8 bases and J dropped 1 base, with 14 bases sitting between them. Per the germline V gene, CDR1 is LNHDA and CDR2 is SQIVND (reference sequence). The CDR3 loop spans 14 amino acids. CDR3 sequence reads: CASFRSQANTEAFF. Written as DNA, the CDR3 is TGTGCCAGTTTCAGGTCGCAGGCGAACACTGAAGCTTTCTTT.

Many counts were recorded for this clonotype. The V and J genes are TRBV27 and TRBJ2-1, with TRBD2 matching 8 bases. CDR1 is MNHEY, CDR2 SMNVEV, per germline (reference sequence). The CDR3 contains 15 residues. J was trimmed by 9 bases and V by 0 bases; bases with no gene match: 7. DNA of the CDR3: TGTGCCAGCAGTTTATCAGCGGGAGTGCTTGGTGAGCAGTTCTTC. Its translation is CASSLSAGVLGEQFF.

This clonotype was counted at least ten times. V is TRBV29-1 and J is TRBJ2-7; 13 bases map to TRBD2. J was trimmed by 2 bases and V by 3 bases; bases with no gene match: 10. CDR3 length equals 17 residues. Germline CDR1 reads SQVTM; CDR2 reads ANQGSEA. Written as DNA, the CDR3 is TGCAGCGTTGAGGAGGGCGGACTAGCGGGAGTTACCTACGAGCAGTACTTC. It translates to CSVEEGGLAGVTYEQYF.

This clonotype came up many times. CDR3 in DNA: TGTGCCTGGGGGGGGGGAGAAGAGCAGTACTTC. It specifies CAWGGGEEQYF. The chain employs TRBV30 and TRBJ2-7; 7 bases map to TRBD2. With V trimmed by 5 bases and J by 7 bases, 5 bases remained unmatched. Germline CDR1 is GTSNPN and CDR2 is SVGIG (reference sequence). The CDR3 length is 11 residues. Filled out from reference TRBV30 and TRBJ2-7, the complete variable domain reads SQTIHQWPATLVQPVGSPLSLECTVEGTSNPNLYWYRQAAGRGLQLLFYSVGIGQISSEVPQNLSASRPQDRQFILSSKKLLLSDSGFYLCAWGGGEEQYFGPGTRLTVT.

For this clonotype: With a far larger clone one base away, a read error is the likely cause. The rearrangement joins TRBV6-2 or TRBV6-3 to TRBJ2-1; D call uncertain. V lost 6 bases to trimming and J lost 10 bases, with 19 bases between them. The CDR3 length is 14 residues. CDR1 and CDR2 from the germline V gene are MNHEY and SVGEGT. The CDR3 sequence: CASSPTETAYEQFF. The CDR3 region has the DNA TGTGCCAGCAGCCCTACCGAAACAGCCTACGAGCAGTTCTTC.

At least ten counts were recorded for this clonotype. The chain is built from TRBV2 and TRBJ2-7; D may be TRBD1 (5 bases). This CDR3 spans 13 amino acids. The germline CDR1 and CDR2 sequences are SNHLY and FYNNEI. Trimming removed 4 bases at V and 2 bases at J, with 9 bases between. This chain's CDR3 is CASSVGRAYEQYF. CDR3 nucleotides: TGTGCCAGCAGTGTGGGCAGGGCCTACGAGCAGTACTTC.

The genes are TRBV10-3 and TRBJ2-3, with TRBD1 matching 7 bases. This CDR3 contains 14 residues. The germline CDR1 and CDR2 sequences are ENHRY and SYGVKD. The trim removed 4 bases at V and 2 bases at J, leaving 3 bases unmatched. CDR3: CAISATGVTDTQYF. CDR3 nucleotides: TGTGCCATCAGTGCCACAGGGGTCACAGATACGCAGTATTTT.

In regard to this clonotype: This is likely a read error, given that the CDR3 carries no conserved phenylalanine or tryptophan at its end. V usage is TRBV7-3 and J usage is TRBJ2-1; TRBD2 is a possible D gene (7 bases). Trimming removed 5 bases from V and 3 bases from J, with 14 bases in between. The germline gives CDR1 SGHTA, CDR2 FQGTGA. The CDR3 runs 15 residues. The CDR3 loop is CASSLGGGGYNEQFC. In nucleotides, the CDR3 is TGTGCCAGCAGCCTCGGAGGGGGGGGCTACAATGAGCAGTTCTGC.